This TCR beta chain is drawn from a study of beta chain features in type 1 diabetes. About the research overall: Across the samples, roughly 98,000,000 sorted cells were examined in total. Study findings and constraints: For type 1 diabetes patients, VDJ junctions showed fewer insertions and more deletions. Sampled from patients, naive, central memory and Treg TCRB repertoires appeared more similar than those sampled from healthy donors. The study found moderately but significantly shorter TCRB CDR3s in all four CD4+ subsets of Type 1 diabetes patients.

CDR3 size: 16 residues. Germline CDR1 SEHNR, CDR2 FQNEAQ (reference sequence). The V end was cut by 6 bases, the J end by 2 bases, with 19 bases between. There are a few counts of this clone. Antigen unknown. Sorting that relied on CD45RO/CCR7/CD25/CD127/CD95/CD27 yielded CD4+ naive, central memory, regulatory and stem cell-like memory cells. Every bit of the isolated RNA underwent reverse transcription, so sequencing read expressed TCRB transcripts. Only in-frame clones appear in the TCRdb table, and some are missing; sequencing was by immunoSEQ multiplex PCR. The sample shows hundreds of thousands of clones, about an eighth of them seen only once.

This clonotype was obtained from a man in his late teens or twenties with type 1 diabetes. This chain joins TRBV7-9 and TRBJ1-1; D perhaps matches TRBD1 (5 bases). Sequencing used naive CD4+ T cells from blood. CDR3 DNA sequence: TGTGCCAGCAGGCCAAGGGGATACGGGACCAACACTGAAGCTTTCTTT. Protein: CASRPRGYGTNTEAFF.